The clone carrying this T cell receptor beta chain came up a few times. What it binds is not known. These data belong to a study of cytomegalovirus exposure and HLA in healthy donors. Use of 60 Vbeta and 13 Jbeta primers characterized the PCR. Per the study methods: Roughly 83 million unique TCR beta chains, about 11 million of them shared, were counted by a later analysis. The method was immunoSEQ multiplex PCR; TCRdb's version includes in-frame clones alone and lacks a portion of them. D and trimming come from the DNA, and the V and J calls and clone size come from that table. The table lists 150,000 or so clones, roughly four fifths of them singletons. This CDR3 spans 12 amino acids. Germline CDR1 is SEHNR and CDR2 is FQNEAQ (reference sequence). V lost 4 bases and J 1 base, leaving 5 bases between the germline ends. Notes on the study in general: Immune exposure data for these donors was limited to CMV serostatus. There were some V segments, including TRBV6-2 and TRBV6-3, excluded as indistinguishable.

This chain uses TRBV7-9 with TRBJ2-7, with D unclear. The specimen sequenced was PBMCs. The receptor was derived from a female donor in good health and CMV-seronegative. CDR3 nucleotides: TGTGCCAGCAGCTCCCTATCCTACGAGCAGTACTTC. It encodes CASSSLSYEQYF.